These 10 T cell receptor beta chains were all obtained from the same sample, sequenced in a study of blood T cell repertoires in COVID-19. Profiled with immunoSEQ multiplex PCR; TCRdb holds only in-frame clones, not every one. The top ten hold about 2.3% of the sample, which has roughly 270,000 clones, roughly 85% seen once. The sequencing input was PBMCs or T cells enriched from blood (not recorded which). The receptors originated from a woman aged 45-65 years who had recovered from COVID-19.

The V gene is TRBV18, the J gene TRBJ2-7; tentatively, D is TRBD2 (6 bases). Looked up from germline, CDR1 is KGHSH and CDR2 is LQKENI. Trimming pared 6 bases from V and 2 bases from J, leaving 11 bases between. The CDR3 spans 13 residues. CDR3 nucleotides: TGTGCCAGCTCGCCCGGGGGAACCTACGAGCAGTACTTC. Residues: CASSPGGTYEQYF.

The rearrangement uses TRBV6-2 or TRBV6-3 and TRBJ2-7, with D possibly TRBD2 on 6 matching bases. Trimming removed 4 bases at V and 4 bases at J, with 14 bases between. Germline V gives CDR1 MNHEY, CDR2 SVGEGT. The CDR3 is 14 amino acids. CDR3 DNA: TGTGCCAGCAGTTTTGGGCTAGGAGGGTACGAGCAGTACTTC. Translated, it gives CASSFGLGGYEQYF.

The chain has TRBV30 and TRBJ2-4, with TRBD1 identical over 7 bases. Trimming at V came to 2 bases and at J to 8 bases, leaving 6 bases not matched to a gene. CDR1 and CDR2 (germline): GTSNPN, SVGIG (reference sequence). The CDR3 is 13 residues long. For the CDR3, the DNA is TGTGCCTGGAGTCGGCAGGGGGTGGACATTCAGTACTTC. Amino acids: CAWSRQGVDIQYF.

The chain joins TRBV6-5 to TRBJ1-3; D ambiguous. Trimming took off 6 bases at V and 1 base at J, with 10 bases between the two ends. The CDR3 has 14 amino acids. Germline CDR1 MNHEY, CDR2 SVGAGI. CDR3 residues: CASRQLASGNTIYF. The CDR3 bases are TGTGCCAGCAGACAACTAGCGTCTGGAAACACCATATATTTT.

This clone was seen once. The same CDR3 is also encoded by other DNA sequences in this sample. The V and J genes are TRBV5-1 and TRBJ2-7; D may be TRBD2 (6 bases). Trimming took 0 bases from V and 2 from J, leaving 9 bases between them. Germline V lookup: CDR1 SGHRS, CDR2 YFSETQ. The CDR3 consists of 14 residues. CDR3 protein: CASSLVREPYEQYF. For the CDR3, the DNA is TGCGCCAGCAGCTTGGTACGGGAGCCCTACGAGCAGTACTTC.

This clone was observed a single time. The CDR3 DNA sequence: TGTGCCAGCAGCTTGGGTAACTACGAGCAGTACTTC. Translation: CASSLGNYEQYF. The chain links TRBV5-4 to TRBJ2-7; D not resolved. Trimming took 0 bases from V and 3 from J, leaving 4 bases between them. Germline V gene data show CDR1 as SGHNT and CDR2 as YYREEE (reference sequence). The CDR3 has 12 amino acids.

The gene calls are TRBV18 and TRBJ1-1, with TRBD1 matching over 7 bases. Per the germline V gene, CDR1 is KGHSH and CDR2 is LQKENI. V lost 4 bases, J lost 4 bases, and 9 bases stayed unmatched. This CDR3 comprises 15 residues. CDR3 coding DNA: TGTGCCAGCTCACTGCCGGGGCCAGGGGGCACTGAAGCTTTCTTT. Its translation is CASSLPGPGGTEAFF.

The chain recombines TRBV5-8 with TRBJ2-3, with 11 bases matching TRBD1. This CDR3 comprises 15 residues. V shed 4 bases, J shed 6 bases, and the junction held 7 bases outside the gene matches. Germline-derived CDR1 and CDR2 are SGHTS and YDEGEE. Written as DNA, the CDR3 is TGTGCCAGCAGCGCCGGGACAGGGGGAGGCGATACGCAGTATTTT. This gives the protein CASSAGTGGGDTQYF.

The gene calls are TRBV19 and TRBJ2-5; D might be TRBD2 (7 bases). The V gene lost 5 bases and the J gene lost 0 bases, with 13 bases spanning the gap. The germline CDR1 and CDR2 sequences are LNHDA and SQIVND (reference sequence). The CDR3 has 15 residues. CDR3 residues: CASSWGGANQETQYF. CDR3 DNA sequence: TGTGCCAGTAGTTGGGGGGGGGCTAACCAAGAGACCCAGTACTTC.

The chain joins TRBV3-1 (or the pseudogene TRBV3-2) to TRBJ2-7; TRBD2 agrees at 10 bases. The CDR3 runs to 15 residues. The germline V gene encodes CDR1 LGHDT and CDR2 YNNKEL (reference sequence). J lost 4 bases, V lost 3 bases, and 6 bases had no gene match. Written as DNA, the CDR3 is TGTGCCAGCAGCCATTATAGTAGCGGGAGGTACGAGCAGTACTTC. It specifies CASSHYSSGRYEQYF.